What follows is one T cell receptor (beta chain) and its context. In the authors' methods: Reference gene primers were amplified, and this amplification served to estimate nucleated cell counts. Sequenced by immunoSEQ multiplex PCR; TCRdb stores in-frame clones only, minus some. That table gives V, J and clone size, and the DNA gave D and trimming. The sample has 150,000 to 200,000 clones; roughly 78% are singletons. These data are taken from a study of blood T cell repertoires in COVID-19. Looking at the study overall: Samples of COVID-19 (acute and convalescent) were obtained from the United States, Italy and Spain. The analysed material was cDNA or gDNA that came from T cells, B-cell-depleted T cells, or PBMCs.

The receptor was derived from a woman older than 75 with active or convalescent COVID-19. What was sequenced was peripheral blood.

This CDR3 reads CASSRHSPPGELFF. The CDR3 DNA reads TGTGCCAGCAGTCGACACAGCCCCCCCGGGGAGCTGTTTTTT. The V gene is TRBV6-2 or TRBV6-3, the J gene TRBJ2-2, with D hard to call. CDR3 size: 14 residues. Germline V gene sequence: CDR1 MNHEY, CDR2 SVGEGT. V was pared by 5 bases and J by 6 bases, with 13 bases between.